This T cell receptor (beta chain) stems from a study of cytomegalovirus exposure and HLA in healthy donors. PCR was performed using 60 Vbeta and 13 Jbeta primers. The protocol was immunoSEQ multiplex PCR, while the TCRdb copy is restricted to in-frame clones and leaves out a portion. The table records 200,000 or so clones, around 70% of them present only once. V was trimmed by 5 bases and J by 5 bases, leaving 13 bases between them. The CDR3 has 14 residues. In germline, CDR1 is KGHSH, CDR2 LQKENI. The specimen sequenced was PBMCs. The chain recombines TRBV18 with TRBJ1-5; D remains ambiguous. The sequence was obtained from a man aged 40-49 years in good health and CMV-seropositive. The CDR3 here is CASSEFRSDQPQHF. Written as DNA, the CDR3 is TGTGCCAGCTCAGAATTCAGGTCAGATCAGCCCCAGCATTTT.